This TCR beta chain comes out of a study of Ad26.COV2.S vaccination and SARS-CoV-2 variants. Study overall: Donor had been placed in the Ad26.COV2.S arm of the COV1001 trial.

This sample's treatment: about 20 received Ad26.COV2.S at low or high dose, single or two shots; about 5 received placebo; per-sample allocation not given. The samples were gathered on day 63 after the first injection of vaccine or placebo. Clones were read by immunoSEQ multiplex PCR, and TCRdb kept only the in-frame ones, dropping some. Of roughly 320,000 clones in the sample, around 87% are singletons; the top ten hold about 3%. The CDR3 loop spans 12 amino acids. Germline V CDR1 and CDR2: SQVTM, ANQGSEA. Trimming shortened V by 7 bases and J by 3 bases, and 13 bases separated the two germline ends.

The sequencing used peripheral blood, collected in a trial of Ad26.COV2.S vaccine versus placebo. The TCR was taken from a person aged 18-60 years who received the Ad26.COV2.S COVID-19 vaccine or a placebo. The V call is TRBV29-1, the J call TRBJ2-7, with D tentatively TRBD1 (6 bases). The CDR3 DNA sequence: TGCAGCGGGACCGGACAGTACTACGAGCAGTACTTC. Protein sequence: CSGTGQYYEQYF.